This T cell receptor beta chain derives from a study of CD4+ T cells in melanoma. This clone was seen only once. Antigen specificity is unknown. The V gene's germline CDR1 is MNHEY and CDR2 SVGAGI. The length of the CDR3 is 16 residues. V lost 4 bases and J lost 2, with 17 bases in between. Overall study results and limits: CD8+ T cell, macrophage and B cell function reportedly correlated with neoantigen-specific CD4+ T cells.

The protocol was immunoSEQ multiplex PCR, while the TCRdb copy is restricted to in-frame clones and leaves out a portion. The sample has 15,000 or so clones; 60% to 80% are singletons. The TCR originated in a human donor with melanoma. Sample: cells from a culture (not recorded whether cultured in vitro). This rearrangement joins TRBV6-5 to TRBJ1-1, with D maybe TRBD1 (6 bases). The CDR3 sequence is CASSSQTPGVNTEAFF. CDR3 DNA sequence: TGTGCCAGCAGTTCACAGACTCCAGGGGTTAACACTGAAGCTTTCTTT.